Listed below are T cell receptor beta chains from one sample, sequenced in a study of CD8+ T cells in alopecia areata. The repertoire was sequenced with immunoSEQ multiplex PCR; TCRdb's copy has only in-frame clones and lacks some. The sample includes 65,000 to 75,000 clones, roughly 44% seen only once; the top ten take 17%. The sample consisted of CD8+ T cells sorted from blood, taken at week 0. The receptors derive from a human donor with alopecia areata. The CDR3 runs from the conserved cysteine through the conserved F or W. D genes are given only for firm matches. Clone size, where shown, is once, few, many, or a class for clones that have expanded.

cdr3_length: 13
v_call: TRBV29-1
j_call: TRBJ2-7
clone_size: -
d_call: TRBD1
cdr3_nt: TGCAGCGTTGTCCGGGACAGCTCCTACGAGCAGTACTTC
cdr3_aa: CSVVRDSSYEQYF

cdr3_length: 12
v_call: TRBV29-1
j_call: TRBJ1-2
clone_size: once
d_call: -
cdr3_nt: TGCAGCGTCGATGGGGGGCCCTCGGGCTACACCTTC
cdr3_aa: CSVDGGPSGYTF

cdr3_length: 14
v_call: TRBV25-1
j_call: TRBJ1-2
clone_size: -
d_call: TRBD1
cdr3_nt: TGTGCCAGCAGCCCGGTGACAGGGCACCGGGGCTACACCTTC
cdr3_aa: CASSPVTGHRGYTF

cdr3_length: 15
v_call: TRBV11-2
j_call: TRBJ2-4
clone_size: few
d_call: TRBD2
cdr3_nt: TGTGCCAGCAGCTTACTAGCGGGAGGGAGGAACATTCAGTACTTC
cdr3_aa: CASSLLAGGRNIQYF

cdr3_length: 10
v_call: TRBV29-1
j_call: TRBJ2-3
clone_size: -
d_call: -
cdr3_nt: TGCAGCGTTGAAGAAGGGGGGAGGTATTTT
cdr3_aa: CSVEEGGRYF

cdr3_length: 14
v_call: TRBV5-1
j_call: TRBJ2-1
clone_size: few
d_call: -
cdr3_nt: TGCGCCAGCAGCTGGGGGGTCTCCTACAATGAGCAGTTCTTC
cdr3_aa: CASSWGVSYNEQFF

cdr3_length: 16
v_call: TRBV2
j_call: TRBJ2-7
clone_size: few
d_call: TRBD1
cdr3_nt: TGTGCCAGCAGTGCCCCTGGGGACAGGATTTTATACGAGCAGTACTTC
cdr3_aa: CASSAPGDRILYEQYF

cdr3_length: 18
v_call: TRBV13
j_call: TRBJ2-1
clone_size: -
d_call: TRBD2
cdr3_nt: TGTGCCAGCAGCATTAAGGGGGTGACTAGCGGGAGGACTTTTGAGCAGTTCTTC
cdr3_aa: CASSIKGVTSGRTFEQFF

cdr3_length: 15
v_call: TRBV25-1
j_call: TRBJ1-4
clone_size: -
d_call: -
cdr3_nt: TGTGCCAGCAGTGGGGAGGACAGCGGTAATGAAAAACTGTTTTTT
cdr3_aa: CASSGEDSGNEKLFF

cdr3_length: 15
v_call: TRBV11-2
j_call: TRBJ1-4
clone_size: -
d_call: -
cdr3_nt: TGTGCCAGCAGCGTACACGGAGAAACTAATGAAAAACTGTTTTTT
cdr3_aa: CASSVHGETNEKLFF

cdr3_length: 12
v_call: TRBV7-6
j_call: TRBJ2-1
clone_size: few
d_call: -
cdr3_nt: TGTGCCAGCAGCTTAGTATACAATGAGCAGTTCTTC
cdr3_aa: CASSLVYNEQFF

cdr3_length: 16
v_call: TRBV29-1
j_call: TRBJ1-2
clone_size: -
d_call: -
cdr3_nt: TGCAGCGTTGAAGAATCGGGTACAGGCGGCGGCTATGGCTACACCTTC
cdr3_aa: CSVEESGTGGGYGYTF

cdr3_length: 14
v_call: TRBV25-1
j_call: TRBJ2-7
clone_size: -
d_call: TRBD2
cdr3_nt: TGTGCCAGCAGTATACTAGCGGGAACCTACGAGCAGTACTTC
cdr3_aa: CASSILAGTYEQYF

cdr3_length: 11
v_call: TRBV7-8
j_call: TRBJ2-7
clone_size: -
d_call: -
cdr3_nt: TGTGCCAGCAGGACTGGCTACGAGCAGTACTTC
cdr3_aa: CASRTGYEQYF

cdr3_length: 14
v_call: TRBV29-1
j_call: TRBJ1-2
clone_size: few
d_call: TRBD1
cdr3_nt: TGCAGCGTGGCACTGACAGGGTTTGCCTATGGCTACACCTTC
cdr3_aa: CSVALTGFAYGYTF

cdr3_length: 13
v_call: TRBV29-1
j_call: TRBJ1-3
clone_size: once
d_call: -
cdr3_nt: TGCAGCGTTTATGGTAGCCTGGAAAACACCATATATTTT
cdr3_aa: CSVYGSLENTIYF

cdr3_length: 14
v_call: TRBV9
j_call: TRBJ2-1
clone_size: -
d_call: TRBD2
cdr3_nt: TGTGCCAGCCATCCAGTCGGGGGGTGGGATGAGCAGTTCTTC
cdr3_aa: CASHPVGGWDEQFF

cdr3_length: 12
v_call: TRBV5-4
j_call: TRBJ2-7
clone_size: many
d_call: -
cdr3_nt: TGTGCCAGCAGCTTGGTTCCGGGCGAGCAGTACTTC
cdr3_aa: CASSLVPGEQYF

cdr3_length: 13
v_call: TRBV25-1
j_call: TRBJ1-1
clone_size: -
d_call: -
cdr3_nt: TGTGCCAGCAGTGAATCATGGGCGACTGAAGCTTTCTTT
cdr3_aa: CASSESWATEAFF

cdr3_length: 16
v_call: TRBV5-4
j_call: TRBJ2-2
clone_size: -
d_call: -
cdr3_nt: TGTGCCAGCAGCTCGGTCCCAACGGACAACGCCGGGGAGCTGTTTTTT
cdr3_aa: CASSSVPTDNAGELFF

cdr3_length: 12
v_call: TRBV27
j_call: TRBJ1-1
clone_size: few
d_call: -
cdr3_nt: TGTGCCAGCAGTTTCCGGGGGACTGAAGCTTTCTTT
cdr3_aa: CASSFRGTEAFF

cdr3_length: 13
v_call: TRBV9
j_call: TRBJ1-1
clone_size: -
d_call: -
cdr3_nt: TGTGCCAGCAGCGTAGTCTGGAACACTGAAGCTTTCTTT
cdr3_aa: CASSVVWNTEAFF

cdr3_length: 16
v_call: TRBV15
j_call: TRBJ2-1
clone_size: -
d_call: -
cdr3_nt: TGTGCCACCAGCAGAGAAGGCCAGCGGGCATACAATGAGCAGTTCTTC
cdr3_aa: CATSREGQRAYNEQFF

cdr3_length: 13
v_call: TRBV29-1
j_call: TRBJ2-7
clone_size: -
d_call: -
cdr3_nt: TGCAGCGCCATAATGGGACAAGACTACGAGCAGTACTTC
cdr3_aa: CSAIMGQDYEQYF

cdr3_length: 13
v_call: TRBV5-1
j_call: TRBJ2-7
clone_size: few
d_call: TRBD1
cdr3_nt: TGCGCCAGCAGCTGGGGACAGCCCTACGAGCAGTACTTC
cdr3_aa: CASSWGQPYEQYF

cdr3_length: 14
v_call: TRBV25-1
j_call: TRBJ1-4
clone_size: -
d_call: -
cdr3_nt: TGTGCCAGCAGTGAAAGGTCCGCGGAGGAAAAACTGTTTTTT
cdr3_aa: CASSERSAEEKLFF

cdr3_length: 16
v_call: TRBV7-9
j_call: TRBJ1-4
clone_size: few
d_call: -
cdr3_nt: TGTGCCAGCAGCTCGCGTCGACAAGCAACTAATGAAAAACTGTTTTTT
cdr3_aa: CASSSRRQATNEKLFF

cdr3_length: 13
v_call: TRBV29-1
j_call: TRBJ1-4
clone_size: few
d_call: -
cdr3_nt: TGCAGCGCCTCGGTGGAGAGTAATGAAAAACTGTTTTTT
cdr3_aa: CSASVESNEKLFF

cdr3_length: 16
v_call: TRBV27
j_call: TRBJ2-2
clone_size: few
d_call: -
cdr3_nt: TGTGCCAGCAGTTTGAGGCAGGGAGGTAGCACCGGGGAGCTGTTTTTT
cdr3_aa: CASSLRQGGSTGELFF

cdr3_length: 13
v_call: TRBV27
j_call: TRBJ1-1
clone_size: -
d_call: -
cdr3_nt: TGTGCCAGCAGTTTATCTCTGCATCGTCCGGCTTTCTTT
cdr3_aa: CASSLSLHRPAFF

cdr3_length: 16
v_call: TRBV4-1
j_call: TRBJ2-7
clone_size: -
d_call: TRBD2
cdr3_nt: TGCGCCAGCAGCCAAGATCTGCCTAGCGGGTCCTACGAGCAGTACTTC
cdr3_aa: CASSQDLPSGSYEQYF

cdr3_length: 14
v_call: TRBV9
j_call: TRBJ1-5
clone_size: -
d_call: -
cdr3_nt: TGTGCCAGCAGCGTAGGAAGCGCCAATCAGCCCCAGCATTTT
cdr3_aa: CASSVGSANQPQHF

cdr3_length: 13
v_call: TRBV6-6
j_call: TRBJ2-7
clone_size: once
d_call: -
cdr3_nt: TGTGCCAGCAGTTACGGCGTTGGGGACGAGCAGTACTTC
cdr3_aa: CASSYGVGDEQYF

cdr3_length: 15
v_call: TRBV30
j_call: TRBJ2-7
clone_size: -
d_call: -
cdr3_nt: TGTGCCTGGAGTGTACTAGGGGATCGCACCTACGAGCAGTACTTC
cdr3_aa: CAWSVLGDRTYEQYF

cdr3_length: 12
v_call: TRBV7-9
j_call: TRBJ2-7
clone_size: once
d_call: -
cdr3_nt: TGTGCCAGCGGCGGGGTTCCGCACGAGCAGTACTTC
cdr3_aa: CASGGVPHEQYF

cdr3_length: 11
v_call: TRBV29-1
j_call: TRBJ1-2
clone_size: -
d_call: -
cdr3_nt: TGCAGCGTTGAAGAAGGGCCCGGCTACACCTTC
cdr3_aa: CSVEEGPGYTF

cdr3_length: 15
v_call: TRBV18
j_call: TRBJ2-7
clone_size: many
d_call: -
cdr3_nt: TGTGCCAGCTCACCACCGTCGGGTGCGGCCTACGAGCAGTACTTC
cdr3_aa: CASSPPSGAAYEQYF

cdr3_length: 15
v_call: TRBV4-1
j_call: TRBJ2-3
clone_size: -
d_call: TRBD1
cdr3_nt: TGCGCCAGCAGCCAAGCGGACAGGGGGTCAGATACGCAGTATTTT
cdr3_aa: CASSQADRGSDTQYF

cdr3_length: 11
v_call: TRBV11-2
j_call: TRBJ2-5
clone_size: -
d_call: -
cdr3_nt: TGTGCCAGCAGCAGGGGGGAGACCCAGTACTTC
cdr3_aa: CASSRGETQYF

cdr3_length: 13
v_call: TRBV9
j_call: TRBJ1-2
clone_size: -
d_call: -
cdr3_nt: TGTGCCAGCAGCGATCGAGAAATAGGAGGCTACACCTTC
cdr3_aa: CASSDREIGGYTF

cdr3_length: 13
v_call: TRBV6-5
j_call: TRBJ1-1
clone_size: -
d_call: -
cdr3_nt: TGTGCCAGCAGTTACAACCGCGGAACTGAAGCTTTCTTT
cdr3_aa: CASSYNRGTEAFF

cdr3_length: 16
v_call: TRBV5-1
j_call: TRBJ2-7
clone_size: few
d_call: TRBD1
cdr3_nt: TGCGCCAGCAGCTTGAGGGGGCAGGGGGCCATGTACGAGCAGTACTTC
cdr3_aa: CASSLRGQGAMYEQYF

cdr3_length: 13
v_call: TRBV10-3
j_call: TRBJ1-5
clone_size: -
d_call: -
cdr3_nt: TGTGCCATCAGGGAAGACACGAATCAGCCCCAGCATTTT
cdr3_aa: CAIREDTNQPQHF

cdr3_length: 15
v_call: TRBV29-1
j_call: TRBJ2-6
clone_size: -
d_call: TRBD2
cdr3_nt: TGCAGCGTAACTAGCGATCCCTCTGGGGCCAACGTCCTGACTTTC
cdr3_aa: CSVTSDPSGANVLTF

cdr3_length: 14
v_call: TRBV7-8
j_call: TRBJ2-3
clone_size: -
d_call: TRBD1
cdr3_nt: TGTGCCAGCAGCCCCGTTAACAGGGGAGATACGCAGTATTTT
cdr3_aa: CASSPVNRGDTQYF

cdr3_length: 17
v_call: TRBV9
j_call: TRBJ2-3
clone_size: few
d_call: -
cdr3_nt: TGTGCCAGCAGCGTAGACCATCAAGCCCCACGCACAGATACGCAGTATTTT
cdr3_aa: CASSVDHQAPRTDTQYF

cdr3_length: 13
v_call: TRBV30
j_call: TRBJ2-7
clone_size: -
d_call: -
cdr3_nt: TGTGCCTGGAGTGTAGGCAGGGCCTACGAGCAGTACTTC
cdr3_aa: CAWSVGRAYEQYF

cdr3_length: 16
v_call: TRBV4-1
j_call: TRBJ2-7
clone_size: -
d_call: -
cdr3_nt: TGCGCCAGCAGCCCAAACCGTGATGCCAGGGTAAGCGAGCAGTACTTC
cdr3_aa: CASSPNRDARVSEQYF